Below are 32 T cell receptor beta chains sequenced from a single sample in a study of chemoradiotherapy in HPV16-positive cancers. TCRdb keeps only in-frame clones here, not all; method: immunoSEQ multiplex PCR. The table has 3,000 to 4,000 clones, around four fifths seen once. This specimen was tumor tissue, taken from a patient who underwent chemoradiotherapy. All receptors come from a human donor with HPV-associated anogenital cancer.

The chain combines TRBV27 with TRBJ1-6, with a possible D match to TRBD1 (6 bases). There are 14 residues in the CDR3. V was shortened by 8 bases and J by 7 bases, with 15 bases between the two germline ends. Germline values: CDR1 MNHEY, CDR2 SMNVEV (reference sequence). The CDR3 here is CASGSTGFNSPLHF. The CDR3 coding sequence is TGTGCCAGCGGATCGACAGGCTTCAATTCACCCCTCCACTTT.

The gene calls are TRBV5-1 and TRBJ1-3, with D uncertain. Germline CDR1 SGHRS, CDR2 YFSETQ. V was trimmed by 4 bases and J by 5 bases, leaving 10 bases between them. The CDR3 loop spans 13 amino acids. The CDR3 DNA follows: TGCGCCAGCAGCCCCGGGCCGAGAAACACCATATATTTT. Residues: CASSPGPRNTIYF.

The J gene is TRBJ1-3, the V gene TRBV5-1, with D uncertain. Trimming stripped 4 bases from V and 2 bases from J, with 13 bases between. Germline values: CDR1 SGHRS, CDR2 YFSETQ. This CDR3 is built from 15 residues. The chain's CDR3 is CASSPTSPAGNTIYF. The CDR3, as DNA: TGCGCCAGCAGCCCCACCTCGCCAGCTGGAAACACCATATATTTT.

V usage is TRBV5-1 and J usage is TRBJ1-2; D gene unclear. The ends were cut back, 4 bases at V and 1 base at J, with 20 bases in the middle. This CDR3 has 17 residues. The germline V gene encodes CDR1 SGHRS and CDR2 YFSETQ. This chain's CDR3 is CASSPISVYSDNYGYTF. CDR3 in DNA: TGCGCCAGCAGCCCGATCTCAGTTTACAGCGATAACTATGGCTACACCTTC. Drawing the rest from reference TRBV5-1 and TRBJ1-2, the complete variable domain is KAGVTQTPRYLIKTRGQQVTLSCSPISGHRSVSWYQQTPGQGLQFLFEYFSETQRNKGNFPGRFSGRQFSNSRSEMNVSTLELGDSALYLCASSPISVYSDNYGYTFGSGTRLTVV.

The chain uses TRBV6-1 and TRBJ2-1; D might be TRBD1 (6 bases). V was cut by 2 bases and J by 0 bases, with 11 bases left in between. Germline lookup yields CDR1 MNHNS and CDR2 SASEGT. The CDR3 is made up of 16 amino acids. CDR3 bases: TGTGCCAGCAGTGAATATACAGGGTCCTCCTACAATGAGCAGTTCTTC. Residues: CASSEYTGSSYNEQFF.

The DNA of the CDR3 is TGTGCCAGCAGTCGACAGGGGTTGAACACTGAAGCTTTCTTT. Protein: CASSRQGLNTEAFF. The chain employs TRBV6-5 and TRBJ1-1, with 8 bases identical to TRBD1. J gave up 0 bases and V 5 bases, and 2 bases lay outside the gene matches. This CDR3 has 14 residues. Germline V lookup: CDR1 MNHEY, CDR2 SVGAGI.

The chain carries TRBV5-4 and TRBJ1-6; no definite D call. The CDR3 contains 13 residues. The germline V gene has CDR1 SGHNT and CDR2 YYREEE (reference sequence). The V end lost 5 bases, the J end lost 3 bases, and 6 bases lay between the germline ends. The CDR3 DNA is TGTGCCAGCAGTTCCGACTATAATTCACCCCTCCACTTT. This sequence encodes CASSSDYNSPLHF. Looking up the rest from reference TRBV5-4 and TRBJ1-6 gives the full variable domain: ETGVTQSPTHLIKTRGQQVTLRCSSQSGHNTVSWYQQALGQGPQFIFQYYREEENGRGNFPPRFSGLQFPNYSSELNVNALELDDSALYLCASSSDYNSPLHFGNGTRLTVT.

The rearrangement uses TRBV6-5 and TRBJ2-1, with D possibly being TRBD2 (6 bases). The CDR3 extends over 15 amino acids. Germline assignment: CDR1 MNHEY and CDR2 SVGAGI. Between the trimmed V and J ends, which lost 5 bases and 9 bases, there was a span of 20 bases. CDR3 in amino acids: CASSGGSQRGGEQFF. The DNA for the CDR3 is TGTGCCAGCAGTGGCGGGTCACAAAGGGGAGGTGAGCAGTTCTTC.

The genes are TRBV30 and TRBJ1-6; possibly TRBD1 for D (5 bases). V lost 4 bases and J 10 bases, leaving 20 bases between the germline ends. CDR1 GTSNPN and CDR2 SVGIG come from the germline V gene (reference sequence). This CDR3 is 15 amino acids long. The CDR3 region is CAWTTLARGGSPLHF. The CDR3 DNA follows: TGTGCCTGGACCACACTCGCTAGGGGAGGATCACCCCTCCACTTT.

This rearrangement joins TRBV5-6 to TRBJ1-2, with a tentative D call TRBD1 (6 bases). Germline V gene lookup returns CDR1 SGHDT and CDR2 YYEEEE. The CDR3 has 15 residues. Deletions cut 2 bases from V and 3 bases from J, with 14 bases between. CDR3 region: CASSFVTGNYYGYTF. The CDR3 DNA sequence: TGTGCCAGCAGCTTTGTGACAGGAAACTACTATGGCTACACCTTC. Filled out from reference TRBV5-6 and TRBJ1-2, the complete variable domain reads DAGVTQSPTHLIKTRGQQVTLRCSPKSGHDTVSWYQQALGQGPQFIFQYYEEEERQRGNFPDRFSGHQFPNYSSELNVNALLLGDSALYLCASSFVTGNYYGYTFGSGTRLTVV.

This clone was seen only a few times. CDR3 nucleotides: TGCGCCAGCAGCCGTGGGGACTCTGGAAACACCATATATTTT. It specifies CASSRGDSGNTIYF. The chain recombines TRBV5-1 with TRBJ1-3, with D uncertain. Germline assignment: CDR1 SGHRS and CDR2 YFSETQ. This CDR3 region has 14 residues. V gave up 4 bases and J gave up 0 bases, with 8 bases separating them. Supplemented by reference TRBV5-1 and TRBJ1-3, the full variable domain reads KAGVTQTPRYLIKTRGQQVTLSCSPISGHRSVSWYQQTPGQGLQFLFEYFSETQRNKGNFPGRFSGRQFSNSRSEMNVSTLELGDSALYLCASSRGDSGNTIYFGEGSWLTVV.

The CDR3 loop is CASSLGTGYGQETQYF. In nucleotides, the CDR3 is TGTGCCAGCAGCTTAGGGACAGGGTATGGTCAAGAGACCCAGTACTTC. The chain recombines TRBV11-2 with TRBJ2-5, with TRBD1 identical over 8 bases. This CDR3 has 16 residues. The V gene's germline CDR1 is SGHAT and CDR2 FQNNGV. Germline trimming cut 1 base from V and 2 bases from J; bases unmatched to any gene: 6. Complete variable domain (other parts from reference TRBV11-2 and TRBJ2-5): EAGVAQSPRYKIIEKRQSVAFWCNPISGHATLYWYQQILGQGPKLLIQFQNNGVVDDSQLPKDRFSAERLKGVDSTLKIQPAKLEDSAVYLCASSLGTGYGQETQYFGPGTRLLVL.

This chain connects TRBV28 to TRBJ1-4, with D perhaps matching TRBD1 (5 bases). The V gene's germline CDR1 is MDHEN and CDR2 SYDVKM. CDR3 size: 15 residues. Trimming shortened V by 2 bases and J by 8 bases, and 15 bases separated the two germline ends. CDR3 DNA sequence: TGTGCCAGCAGTTTAGTTGAGGGGCTAGGGGAAAAACTGTTTTTT. This encodes CASSLVEGLGEKLFF.

This clone was recorded a few times. The chain carries TRBV6-1 and TRBJ2-7; 7 bases are a match to TRBD2. The CDR3 has 15 amino acids. CDR1 is MNHNS, CDR2 SASEGT, per germline. With 6 bases clipped from V and 2 bases from J, the junction kept 10 bases outside the gene matches. CDR3 in amino acids: CASRAGKGTTYEQYF. CDR3 sequence (DNA): TGTGCCAGCAGAGCCGGTAAGGGGACTACCTACGAGCAGTACTTC.

The chain links TRBV15 to TRBJ2-1; possibly TRBD1 or TRBD2 for D (6 bases each). V lost 0 bases to trimming and J lost 7 bases, with 13 bases between them. Germline values: CDR1 LNHNV, CDR2 YYDKDF (reference sequence). CDR3 length: 15 residues. The CDR3 loop reads CATSREGTGRNEQFF. The CDR3 DNA reads as TGTGCCACCAGCAGAGAAGGCACAGGGAGGAATGAGCAGTTCTTC.

This chain links TRBV7-9 with TRBJ2-1; maybe TRBD2 (7 bases). The V end was cut by 1 base, the J end by 9 bases, with 19 bases between. The CDR3 totals 16 residues. Germline CDR1 is SEHNR and CDR2 is FQNEAQ (reference sequence). The CDR3 region is CASSLEKGGGLGEQFF. CDR3 DNA sequence: TGTGCCAGCAGCTTAGAGAAAGGGGGAGGGCTGGGTGAGCAGTTCTTC.

The genes are TRBV5-6 and TRBJ2-2, with D tentatively TRBD1 or TRBD2 (5 bases each). The V end was cut by 1 base, the J end by 4 bases, with 11 bases between. Germline V CDR1 and CDR2: SGHDT, YYEEEE. The CDR3 loop spans 15 amino acids. This CDR3 is CASSLFRAGTGELFF. The CDR3, as DNA: TGTGCCAGCAGCTTGTTCAGGGCGGGCACCGGGGAGCTGTTTTTT.

CDR3 residues: CASSWTALEQYF. CDR3 sequence (DNA): TGCGCCAGCAGTTGGACGGCCCTCGAGCAGTACTTC. This chain connects TRBV10-2 to TRBJ2-7; D is unresolved. Trimming removed 5 bases from V and 6 bases from J, with 11 bases in between. Germline CDR1 WSHSY, CDR2 SAAADI. The CDR3 contains 12 residues.

The V and J genes are TRBV6-1 and TRBJ2-1, with 14 bases that match TRBD2. V lost 8 bases and J lost 9; bases outside the gene matches: 9. Looked up from germline, CDR1 is MNHNS and CDR2 is SASEGT. This CDR3 spans 15 amino acids. The CDR3 sequence: CASSGGTSGSREQFF. The CDR3 nucleotides are TGTGCCAGCTCGGGCGGGACTAGCGGGAGTCGTGAGCAGTTCTTC.

This clone was seen only once. The chain has TRBV6-1 and TRBJ2-2, with 8 bases that match TRBD1. There are 16 residues in the CDR3. The V gene end was trimmed by 2 bases and the J gene end by 4 bases; junction bases not matched to a gene: 6. The V gene's germline CDR1 is MNHNS and CDR2 SASEGT. As DNA, the CDR3 is TGTGCCAGCAGTGAAATCGGGGACAGGCCCACCGGGGAGCTGTTTTTT. The encoded protein is CASSEIGDRPTGELFF.

This chain joins TRBV19 and TRBJ1-5; D is unresolved. CDR1 and CDR2 from the germline V gene are LNHDA and SQIVND (reference sequence). The V gene lost 5 bases and the J gene lost 5 bases, with 19 bases spanning the gap. CDR3 length equals 16 residues. CDR3 residues: CASSPRQLLGDQPQHF. CDR3 DNA sequence: TGTGCCAGTAGTCCCAGACAACTTCTTGGCGATCAGCCCCAGCATTTT. The full variable domain, completed using reference TRBV19 and TRBJ1-5, is DGGITQSPKYLFRKEGQNVTLSCEQNLNHDAMYWYRQDPGQGLRLIYYSQIVNDFQKGDIAEGYSVSREKKESFPLTVTSAQKNPTAFYLCASSPRQLLGDQPQHFGDGTRLSIL.

The chain employs TRBV7-9 and TRBJ2-1; possible D gene TRBD2, 6 bases. Trimming pared 5 bases from V and 10 bases from J, leaving 18 bases between. This CDR3 has 14 amino acids. Germline assignment: CDR1 SEHNR and CDR2 FQNEAQ (reference sequence). For the CDR3, the DNA is TGTGCCAGCAGCCCCGGGACTCTCCCCTTCGAGCAGTTCTTC. This codes for CASSPGTLPFEQFF.

The chain uses TRBV25-1 and TRBJ1-5; D ambiguous. The CDR3 loop spans 15 amino acids. Trimming removed 3 bases at V and 4 bases at J, with 13 bases between. Germline assignment: CDR1 MGHDK and CDR2 SYGVNS. CDR3 coding DNA: TGTGCCAGCAGTGAGGGAGGGCGGAGTAATCAGCCCCAGCATTTT. Translated: CASSEGGRSNQPQHF.

The chain joins TRBV5-1 to TRBJ2-1, with D possibly being TRBD1 (5 bases). Between the trimmed V and J ends, which lost 4 bases and 9 bases, there was a span of 14 bases. This CDR3 comprises 13 residues. Germline V CDR1 and CDR2: SGHRS, YFSETQ. CDR3 amino acids: CASSPVVQGEQFF. The DNA of the CDR3 is TGCGCCAGCAGCCCCGTAGTCCAGGGTGAGCAGTTCTTC. Drawing the rest from reference TRBV5-1 and TRBJ2-1, the complete variable domain is KAGVTQTPRYLIKTRGQQVTLSCSPISGHRSVSWYQQTPGQGLQFLFEYFSETQRNKGNFPGRFSGRQFSNSRSEMNVSTLELGDSALYLCASSPVVQGEQFFGPGTRLTVL.

This clone showed up just once. The rearrangement links TRBV30 to TRBJ2-7, with D perhaps given as TRBD1 or TRBD2 (5 bases each). Germline CDR1 and CDR2: GTSNPN and SVGIG (reference sequence). Trimming took off 0 bases at V and 2 bases at J, with 14 bases between the two ends. CDR3 length: 15 amino acids. In DNA form, the CDR3 reads TGTGCCTGGAGTGTAGTCCGGGGCCGTGCCTACGAGCAGTACTTC. Amino acid sequence: CAWSVVRGRAYEQYF. The full variable domain, rest sourced from reference TRBV30 and TRBJ2-7, is SQTIHQWPATLVQPVGSPLSLECTVEGTSNPNLYWYRQAAGRGLQLLFYSVGIGQISSEVPQNLSASRPQDRQFILSSKKLLLSDSGFYLCAWSVVRGRAYEQYFGPGTRLTVT.

The chain combines TRBV6-5 with TRBJ1-1; 8 nucleotides match TRBD1. The germline V gene encodes CDR1 MNHEY and CDR2 SVGAGI. CDR3 size: 13 residues. V lost 8 bases to trimming and J lost 1 base; unmatched junction nucleotides: 3. The CDR3 loop is CASRTGWNTEAFF. In DNA form, the CDR3 reads TGTGCCAGCCGGACAGGGTGGAACACTGAAGCTTTCTTT.

The chain uses TRBV4-1 and TRBJ2-1; 7 bases map to TRBD2. Germline V gene data show CDR1 as MGHRA and CDR2 as YSYEKL. The CDR3 has 16 residues. V lost 0 bases to trimming and J lost 2 bases; unmatched junction nucleotides: 4. CDR3 sequence: CASSQESSGTYNEQFF. In DNA form, the CDR3 reads TGCGCCAGCAGCCAAGAGTCTAGCGGTACCTACAATGAGCAGTTCTTC.

CDR3 residues: CAWSRGMNTEAFF. DNA of the CDR3: TGTGCCTGGAGTAGGGGGATGAACACTGAAGCTTTCTTT. This chain links TRBV30 with TRBJ1-1; possibly TRBD1 for D (6 bases). The CDR3 has 13 residues. Germline V lookup: CDR1 GTSNPN, CDR2 SVGIG (reference sequence). Trimming shortened V by 2 bases and J by 0 bases, and 7 bases separated the two germline ends.

The chain carries TRBV5-1 and TRBJ2-5, with unresolved D. Germline-derived CDR1 and CDR2 are SGHRS and YFSETQ. CDR3 length: 11 amino acids. The V and J ends lost 4 bases and 4 bases respectively, with 5 bases between them. The CDR3 spells CASSIRETQYF. The DNA for the CDR3 is TGCGCCAGCAGCATCCGAGAGACCCAGTACTTC.

J is TRBJ2-2 and V is TRBV29-1; D call uncertain. V was pared by 3 bases and J by 5 bases, with 7 bases between. Germline CDR1 reads SQVTM; CDR2 reads ANQGSEA. The CDR3 covers 12 residues. The CDR3 DNA sequence: TGCAGCGTTGAGGGCCCGACCGGGGAGCTGTTTTTT. This sequence encodes CSVEGPTGELFF.

As to this clone: Other DNA sequences in this specimen translate into the identical CDR3. V and J are TRBV4-1 and TRBJ2-1; the D gene is possibly TRBD2 (5 bases). The germline CDR1 and CDR2 sequences are MGHRA and YSYEKL. This CDR3 is 13 amino acids long. The V end lost 4 bases, the J end lost 7 bases, and 11 bases lay between the germline ends. The CDR3 spells CASSPRGDNEQFF. For the CDR3, the DNA is TGCGCCAGCAGCCCCCGGGGTGATAATGAGCAGTTCTTC.

The chain uses TRBV2 and TRBJ1-6, with 11 bases that match TRBD1. This CDR3 comprises 20 residues. In germline, CDR1 is SNHLY, CDR2 FYNNEI. After removal of 5 bases from V and 8 bases from J, the junction contained 20 bases not matched to a gene. The CDR3 sequence: CASSYPWSSGQGALDSPLHF. In DNA, the CDR3 is TGTGCCAGCAGTTATCCGTGGTCAAGCGGACAGGGGGCGTTGGATTCACCCCTCCACTTT.